Listed below are T cell receptor beta chains from one sample, sequenced in a study of naive and memory T cell subsets. Via MiXCR, TCRdb re-called the UMI-ligation and nested PCR reads, giving one row per CDR3 protein. The sample carries 35,000 to 40,000 distinct CDR3 sequences, approximately 10% recorded once. The sample in question was skin, obtained from a tuberculin skin test site. Receptors originate from an adult in good health. CDR3s include the opening cysteine and the closing phenylalanine or tryptophan. The D gene is left open where the match is weak. Size values are once, few and many counts, or a class for expanded clones, and some rows have none.

V	J	D	length	size	CDR3	DNA
TRBV20-1	TRBJ1-2	-	15	many	CSATVSGEGNYGYTF	TGCAGTGCTACAGTATCGGGGGAGGGAAACTATGGCTACACCTTC
TRBV27	TRBJ2-7	-	14	many	CASSLSSMGYEQYF	TGTGCCAGCAGTTTATCCAGTATGGGATACGAGCAGTACTTC
TRBV29-1	TRBJ2-5	-	12	few	CSVVNSGETQYF	TGCAGCGTGGTGAATTCAGGAGAGACCCAGTACTTC
TRBV12-3/TRBV12-4	TRBJ2-3	-	13	-	CASSGLVRDTQYF	TGTGCCAGCAGCGGCCTAGTCAGAGATACGCAGTATTTT
TRBV3-1	TRBJ2-1	-	14	many	CASSQARVTTEQFF	TGTGCCAGCAGCCAGGCTCGTGTTACTACTGAGCAGTTCTTC
TRBV29-1	TRBJ1-1	TRBD1	14	many	CSVRKTGGTTEAFF	TGCAGCGTCCGCAAGACAGGGGGGACCACTGAAGCTTTCTTT
TRBV28	TRBJ2-1	TRBD2	18	-	CAGNPREREDCSYNEQFF	TGTGCCGGGAATCCTAGGGAGCGGGAGGATTGTAGCTACAATGAGCAGTTCTTC
TRBV12-3/TRBV12-4	TRBJ1-2	-	13	few	CASTESPWVGYTF	TGTGCCAGCACCGAATCCCCCTGGGTCGGCTACACCTTC
TRBV30	TRBJ1-5	-	12	few	CAWTQGNQPQHF	TGTGCCTGGACGCAAGGGAATCAGCCCCAGCATTTT
TRBV2	TRBJ1-2	TRBD1	15	few	CASSARDRGYVGYTF	TGTGCCAGCAGTGCACGGGACAGGGGGTATGTTGGCTACACCTTC
TRBV9	TRBJ2-5	-	13	many	CASSVEGAETQYF	TGTGCCAGCAGCGTAGAAGGCGCAGAGACCCAGTACTTC
TRBV5-1	TRBJ2-1	-	14	-	CASSLGGGGDEQFF	TGCGCCAGCAGCTTGGGGGGCGGGGGCGATGAGCAGTTCTTC
TRBV14	TRBJ2-7	-	15	few	CASSQDGPRRYEQYF	TGTGCCAGCAGCCAAGATGGGCCAAGGAGATACGAGCAGTACTTC
TRBV25-1	TRBJ2-3	-	15	many	CASSELGEVPDTQYF	TGTGCCAGCAGTGAATTGGGGGAGGTCCCAGATACGCAGTATTTT
TRBV28	TRBJ1-2	-	14	-	CASSFPGGVGGYTF	TGTGCCAGCAGTTTCCCCGGGGGTGTTGGCGGCTACACCTTC
TRBV29-1	TRBJ1-5	-	15	many	CSVAGDGGRGEPQHF	TGCAGCGTTGCTGGTGATGGGGGCCGGGGCGAACCCCAGCATTTT
TRBV29-1	TRBJ2-7	-	11	many	CSVETAYEQYF	TGCAGCGTTGAGACGGCCTACGAGCAGTACTTC
TRBV10-2	TRBJ1-1	-	13	many	CASSEIMNTEAFF	TGCGCCAGCAGTGAAATCATGAACACTGAAGCTTTCTTT
TRBV6-2/TRBV6-3	TRBJ2-1	TRBD1	16	few	CASSDGQGARWDEQFF	TGTGCCAGCAGCGACGGACAGGGGGCGAGATGGGATGAGCAGTTCTTC
TRBV2	TRBJ2-1	TRBD1	15	few	CASRVDRVPYNEQFF	TGTGCCAGCAGGGTAGACAGGGTCCCCTACAATGAGCAGTTCTTC
TRBV28	TRBJ2-2	-	17	few	CASSPDPGTYKSGELFF	TGTGCCAGCAGTCCCGACCCCGGGACCTATAAGAGCGGGGAGCTGTTTTTT
TRBV12-3/TRBV12-4	TRBJ1-1	-	13	many	CASSSQGHTEAFF	TGTGCCAGCAGTTCCCAAGGGCACACTGAAGCTTTCTTT
TRBV12-3/TRBV12-4	TRBJ2-7	-	16	many	CASSLPGTSSSYEQYF	TGTGCCAGCAGTTTACCCGGGACTTCGAGCTCCTACGAGCAGTACTTC
TRBV29-1	TRBJ2-5	TRBD1	14	-	CSTRDRGFGETQYF	TGCAGCACCCGGGACAGGGGTTTCGGAGAGACCCAGTACTTC
TRBV5-8	TRBJ2-1	-	13	few	CASSRQWSNEQFF	TGTGCCAGCAGCCGACAATGGAGCAATGAGCAGTTCTTC
TRBV5-8	TRBJ2-1	TRBD1	15	-	CASSVGGQGGDEQFF	TGTGCCAGCAGCGTGGGGGGACAGGGCGGAGATGAGCAGTTCTTC
TRBV20-1	TRBJ2-1	-	12	-	CSAREVLNEQFF	TGCAGTGCTAGAGAGGTCCTCAATGAGCAGTTCTTC
TRBV2	TRBJ1-3	-	14	-	CASMVRGVGNTIYF	TGTGCCAGCATGGTGAGGGGCGTTGGAAACACCATATATTTT
TRBV7-9	TRBJ1-2	-	15	-	CASSLDGGRRYGYTF	TGTGCCAGCAGCTTAGATGGGGGCCGTCGCTATGGCTACACCTTC
TRBV2	TRBJ2-7	-	13	few	CASSEGLIYEQYF	TGTGCCAGCAGTGAAGGGCTGATCTACGAGCAGTACTTC
TRBV20-1	TRBJ2-2	-	12	many	CSANTYTGELFF	TGCAGTGCTAACACCTACACCGGGGAGCTGTTTTTT
TRBV7-9	TRBJ2-2	-	15	few	CASSAGGAGRWELFF	TGTGCCAGCAGCGCAGGGGGGGCGGGACGCTGGGAGCTGTTTTTT
TRBV11-2	TRBJ2-1	-	14	many	CASSFSRLYNEQFF	TGTGCCAGCAGCTTCTCACGGCTCTACAATGAGCAGTTCTTC
TRBV5-4	TRBJ2-3	-	15	-	CASSFDRLATDTQYF	TGTGCCAGCAGCTTTGACAGGTTAGCCACAGATACGCAGTATTTT
TRBV6-1	TRBJ2-2	-	15	many	CASSEASGWTGELFF	TGTGCCAGCAGTGAAGCGAGTGGTTGGACCGGGGAGCTGTTTTTT
TRBV5-1	TRBJ1-1	TRBD1	14	-	CASSVNNRGTEAFF	TGCGCCAGCAGCGTGAACAACAGGGGGACTGAAGCTTTCTTT
TRBV4-2	TRBJ1-4	-	15	-	CASSQVLGENEKLFF	TGTGCCAGCAGCCAAGTTCTGGGAGAGAATGAAAAACTGTTTTTT
TRBV29-1	TRBJ2-7	TRBD1	13	many	CSVSDRGTYEQYF	TGCAGCGTCTCGGACAGGGGAACCTACGAGCAGTACTTC
TRBV2	TRBJ1-4	-	16	-	CASSALPGQAAEKLFF	TGTGCCAGCAGTGCTCTCCCGGGACAAGCGGCTGAAAAACTGTTTTTT
TRBV24-1	TRBJ2-2	TRBD2	14	many	CATKGLGPTGELFF	TGTGCCACCAAAGGACTAGGGCCCACCGGGGAGCTGTTTTTT
TRBV30	TRBJ2-5	TRBD1	14	many	CAWSGLGQQETQYF	TGTGCCTGGAGTGGTCTGGGACAGCAAGAGACCCAGTACTTC
TRBV19	TRBJ2-1	TRBD2	15	few	CASSGLAGVWNEQFF	TGTGCCAGTAGTGGACTAGCGGGAGTCTGGAATGAGCAGTTCTTC
TRBV6-5	TRBJ1-2	-	14	few	CASRRPRAAYGYTF	TGTGCCAGCAGACGTCCGAGGGCGGCCTATGGCTACACCTTC
TRBV12-3/TRBV12-4	TRBJ2-4	TRBD2	16	many	CASSLGGRGAKNIQYF	TGTGCCAGCAGTTTAGGGGGGAGGGGAGCCAAAAACATTCAGTACTTC
TRBV12-3/TRBV12-4	TRBJ1-1	-	14	few	CASSELRVGTEAFF	TGTGCCAGCAGTGAACTCAGGGTCGGCACTGAAGCTTTCTTT
TRBV11-2	TRBJ1-5	-	13	many	CASSLGPSQPQHF	TGTGCCAGCAGCTTAGGCCCGAGCCAGCCCCAGCATTTT
TRBV12-3/TRBV12-4	TRBJ1-5	-	13	-	CASSLNENQPQHF	TGTGCCAGCAGTTTAAACGAGAATCAGCCCCAGCATTTT
TRBV7-9	TRBJ2-4	TRBD2	19	few	CASSPKRLAGVVAKNIQYF	TGTGCCAGCAGCCCCAAGCGGCTAGCGGGGGTCGTAGCCAAAAACATTCAGTACTTC
TRBV12-5	TRBJ2-2	TRBD1	16	many	CASGLGQGEGTGELFF	TGTGCTAGTGGTTTGGGACAGGGGGAGGGCACCGGGGAGCTGTTTTTT
TRBV7-8	TRBJ2-7	-	13	many	CASSSNDGDEQYF	TGTGCCAGCAGCTCAAATGACGGCGACGAGCAGTACTTC
TRBV10-2	TRBJ2-1	TRBD2	13	few	CASVTSGGDEQFF	TGCGCCAGCGTCACTAGCGGGGGCGATGAGCAGTTCTTC
TRBV7-9	TRBJ2-7	-	15	few	CASSLASAGSYEQYF	TGTGCCAGCAGCTTGGCCAGCGCGGGGTCCTACGAGCAGTACTTC
TRBV6-1	TRBJ1-4	-	16	-	CASSESGVRTNEKLFF	TGTGCCAGCAGTGAGAGTGGGGTCAGGACTAATGAAAAACTGTTTTTT
TRBV29-1	TRBJ2-3	TRBD2	15	few	CSVETSGGGTDTQYF	TGCAGCGTTGAAACTAGCGGGGGAGGCACAGATACGCAGTATTTT
TRBV20-1	TRBJ1-5	TRBD1	16	few	CSARLQGEGSNQPQHF	TGCAGTGCTAGATTACAGGGGGAAGGCAGCAATCAGCCCCAGCATTTT
TRBV7-9	TRBJ1-5	-	13	few	CASTRDGDQPQHF	TGTGCCAGCACTAGGGACGGCGATCAGCCCCAGCATTTT
TRBV20-1	TRBJ1-2	-	14	-	CSAAHTGRVRGYTF	TGCAGTGCTGCGCACACCGGAAGGGTACGTGGCTACACCTTC
TRBV20-1	TRBJ2-7	TRBD1	13	many	CSAPGQGPYEQYF	TGCAGTGCACCCGGACAGGGCCCCTACGAGCAGTACTTC
TRBV24-1	TRBJ2-1	TRBD2	16	-	CATSARGGRGGSEQFF	TGTGCCACCAGCGCCCGGGGGGGTAGAGGAGGATCTGAGCAGTTCTTC
TRBV6-5	TRBJ2-3	TRBD1	16	-	CASSYSNRGLTDTQYF	TGTGCCAGCAGCTACTCAAACAGGGGGCTGACAGATACGCAGTATTTT